This T cell receptor beta chain emerged from a study of T cells in Graves' hyperthyroidism and ophthalmopathy. For the study at large: The initial diagnosis was the point when peripheral blood was collected, ahead of any treatment. Study-wide results and caveats: A model of 13 V-J features distinguished ophthalmopathy from stable hyperthyroidism. Blood also held most thyroid clonotypes expanded beyond 0.001.

Using RNA transcripts as the source, TCR beta CDR3 regions were amplified. Carried out on the TCR CDR3, a first-round RT-PCR used the HTBI primer set. TCRdb recomputed calls from the multiplex PCR reads with MiXCR, one row per CDR3 protein. Among 75,000 to 100,000 distinct CDR3 sequences listed, over 50% were seen once. A word on this clonotype: Its target is not known. The junction and the germline gene differ at one end; a read error may be behind it.

The germline V gene has CDR1 SGDLS and CDR2 YYNGEE. The CDR3 loop spans 15 amino acids. Disease duration under 2 months; hyperthyroidism patients were aged 18 to 65. The sequenced sample consisted of blood. The chain recombines TRBV9 with TRBJ1-1; no reliable D call. This receptor was identified in a woman in her thirties or forties with Graves' hyperthyroidism. The CDR3 reads CASSASLGMNTEAFF. CDR3 bases: TGTGCCAGCAGCGCGAGCCTTGGGATGAACACTGAGGCTTTCTTT. Variable domain in full (rest from reference TRBV9 and TRBJ1-1): DSGVTQTPKHLITATGQRVTLRCSPRSGDLSVYWYQQSLDQGLQFLIQYYNGEERAKGNILERFSAQQFPDLHSELNLSSLELGDSALYFCASSASLGMNTEAFFGQGTRLTVV.